This entry features one T cell receptor beta chain sequence. What it binds is unknown. The TCR beta cDNA libraries carried unique molecular identifiers. TCRdb reanalysed the PCR reads using MiXCR and keeps one entry per CDR3 protein. The sample records more than 450,000 distinct CDR3 sequences, 30% to 40% being singletons. This sample was taken from a study of post-analysis software for immune sequencing data. Study-level background: Recorded disease courses covered relapsing-remitting, secondary progressive and progressive-relapsing multiple sclerosis. Some patients had no subtype annotation.

Whole-study results and caveats: Four to six TRBV segments (TRBV5-6, TRBV5-1 and TRBV20-1 among them) occurred more frequently in patients than in controls. When compared against controls, multiple sclerosis patients showed significantly lower normalized Chao1 diversity.

V gave up 0 bases and J gave up 9 bases, with 15 bases separating them. The CDR3 spans 15 residues. What was sequenced was blood. The gene calls are TRBV12-3 or TRBV12-4 and TRBJ2-1; D may be TRBD2 (6 bases). The TCR originated in a girl aged 2-17 years with multiple sclerosis. CDR3 region: CASSLAVQGGGEQFF. The CDR3 nucleotides read TGTGCCAGCAGTTTAGCGGTCCAGGGAGGAGGTGAGCAGTTCTTC.